Sequencing of this TCR beta chain was carried out in a study of T-cell memory formation after mild COVID-19. Study overall: In these data, TCR clusters were largely donor specific.

The study, taken as a whole, reports: Contracting CD4+ clones lay largely in CM and EM, with CD8+ ones residing in EMRA. Pre-infection memory held some responding clones, suggesting pre-existing cross-reactive T cells responded.

Regarding this clonotype: Its cognate antigen is unknown.

It was 5'RACE with constant-segment primers that produced the TCR alpha and TCR beta cDNA libraries, which carried sample barcodes and UMIs. From the 5' RACE reads, TCRdb called clonotypes with MiXCR, one entry per CDR3 protein. The sample lists 500,000 to 600,000 distinct CDR3 sequences; approximately 18% were seen once. The sequencing input was PBMCs or a T cell subset sorted from them (not recorded which). The receptor comes from an adult woman who had mild COVID-19 (a few samples of this study predate the infection). Cell type and time point are not known.

The CDR3: CASSALSSGSLVEQFF. The CDR3 region has the DNA TGTGCCAGCAGCGCCTTATCTAGCGGGAGTTTGGTTGAGCAGTTCTTC. The gene calls are TRBV5-5 and TRBJ2-1, with 10 positions matching TRBD2. The CDR3 totals 16 residues. With 4 bases clipped from V and 9 bases from J, the junction kept 13 bases outside the gene matches. From germline, CDR1 is SGHKS and CDR2 YYEKEE (reference sequence). Based on the CDR3 plus reference TRBV5-5 and TRBJ2-1, the full variable domain is DAGVTQSPTHLIKTRGQQVTLRCSPISGHKSVSWYQQVLGQGPQFIFQYYEKEERGRGNFPDRFSARQFPNYSSELNVNALLLGDSALYLCASSALSSGSLVEQFFGPGTRLTVL.